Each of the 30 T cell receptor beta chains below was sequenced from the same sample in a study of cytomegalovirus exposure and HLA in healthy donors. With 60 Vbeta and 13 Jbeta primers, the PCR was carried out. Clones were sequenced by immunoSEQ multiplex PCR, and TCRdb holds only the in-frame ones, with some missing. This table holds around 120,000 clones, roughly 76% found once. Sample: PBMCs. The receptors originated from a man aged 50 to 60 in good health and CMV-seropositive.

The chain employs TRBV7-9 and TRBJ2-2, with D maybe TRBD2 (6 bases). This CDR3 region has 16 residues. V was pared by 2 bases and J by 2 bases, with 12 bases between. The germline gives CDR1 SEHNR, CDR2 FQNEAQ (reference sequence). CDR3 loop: CASSLLDGGNTGELFF. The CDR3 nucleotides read TGTGCCAGCAGCTTATTGGACGGGGGAAACACCGGGGAGCTGTTTTTT.

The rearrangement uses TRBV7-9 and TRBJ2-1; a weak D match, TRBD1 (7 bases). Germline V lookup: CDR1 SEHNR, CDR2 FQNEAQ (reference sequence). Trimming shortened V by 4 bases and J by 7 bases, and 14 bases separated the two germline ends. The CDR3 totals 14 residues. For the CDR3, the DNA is TGTGCCAGCAGCTCCCAGGGGGGAGGAAATGAGCAGTTCTTC. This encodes CASSSQGGGNEQFF.

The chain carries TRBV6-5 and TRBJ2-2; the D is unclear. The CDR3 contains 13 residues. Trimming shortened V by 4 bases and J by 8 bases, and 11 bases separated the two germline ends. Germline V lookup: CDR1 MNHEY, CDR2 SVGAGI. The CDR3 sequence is CASSSPEAGELFF. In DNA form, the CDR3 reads TGTGCCAGCAGTTCCCCCGAGGCAGGGGAGCTGTTTTTT.

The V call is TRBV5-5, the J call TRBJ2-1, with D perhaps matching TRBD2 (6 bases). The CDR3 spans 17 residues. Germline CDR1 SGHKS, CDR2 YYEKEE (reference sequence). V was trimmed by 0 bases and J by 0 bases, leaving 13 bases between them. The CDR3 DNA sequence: TGTGCCAGCAGCTTGGAGGGAGGCCGTAGCTCCTACAATGAGCAGTTCTTC. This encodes CASSLEGGRSSYNEQFF.

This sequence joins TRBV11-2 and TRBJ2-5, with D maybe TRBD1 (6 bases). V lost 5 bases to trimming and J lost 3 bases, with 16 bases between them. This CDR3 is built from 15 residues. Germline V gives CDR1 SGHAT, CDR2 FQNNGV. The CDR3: CASSRVTGWEETQYF. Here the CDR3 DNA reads TGTGCCAGCAGCCGAGTCACAGGGTGGGAAGAGACCCAGTACTTC.

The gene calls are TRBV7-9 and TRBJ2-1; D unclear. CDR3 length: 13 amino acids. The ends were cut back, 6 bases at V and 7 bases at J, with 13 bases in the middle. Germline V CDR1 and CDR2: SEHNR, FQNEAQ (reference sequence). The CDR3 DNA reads TGTGCCAGCAGTGAGCCCTCATCGAATGAGCAGTTCTTC. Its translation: CASSEPSSNEQFF.

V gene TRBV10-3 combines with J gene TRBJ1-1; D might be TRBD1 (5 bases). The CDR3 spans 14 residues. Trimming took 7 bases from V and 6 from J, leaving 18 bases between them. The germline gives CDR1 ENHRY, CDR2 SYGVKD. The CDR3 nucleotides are TGTGCCATCACCGAAGGGAGGGGCCACGCTGAAGCTTTCTTT. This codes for CAITEGRGHAEAFF.

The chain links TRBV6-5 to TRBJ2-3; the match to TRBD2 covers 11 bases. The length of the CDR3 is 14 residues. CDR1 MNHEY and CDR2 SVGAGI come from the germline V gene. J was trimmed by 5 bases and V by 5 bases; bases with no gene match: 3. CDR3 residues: CASSPGTSGDTQYF. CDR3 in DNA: TGTGCCAGCAGTCCCGGGACTAGCGGAGATACGCAGTATTTT.

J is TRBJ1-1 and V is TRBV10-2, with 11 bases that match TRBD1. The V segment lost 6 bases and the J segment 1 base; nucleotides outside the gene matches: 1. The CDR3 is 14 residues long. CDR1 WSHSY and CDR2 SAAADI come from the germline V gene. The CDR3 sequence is CASRGQGANTEAFF. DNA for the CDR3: TGCGCCAGCAGAGGACAGGGGGCGAACACTGAAGCTTTCTTT.

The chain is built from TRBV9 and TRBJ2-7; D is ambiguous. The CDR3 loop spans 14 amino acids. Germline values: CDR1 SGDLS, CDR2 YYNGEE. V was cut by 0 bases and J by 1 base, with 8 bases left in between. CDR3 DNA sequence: TGTGCCAGCAGCGTAGCTTCCAGTTCCTACGAGCAGTACTTC. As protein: CASSVASSSYEQYF. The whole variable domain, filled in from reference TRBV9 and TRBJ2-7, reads DSGVTQTPKHLITATGQRVTLRCSPRSGDLSVYWYQQSLDQGLQFLIQYYNGEERAKGNILERFSAQQFPDLHSELNLSSLELGDSALYFCASSVASSSYEQYFGPGTRLTVT.

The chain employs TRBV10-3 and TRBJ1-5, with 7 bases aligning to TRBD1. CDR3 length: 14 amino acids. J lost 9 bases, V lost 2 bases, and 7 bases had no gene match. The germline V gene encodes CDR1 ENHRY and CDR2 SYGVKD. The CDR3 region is CAISEGQAARPQHF. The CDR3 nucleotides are TGTGCCATCAGTGAGGGACAGGCAGCGCGGCCCCAGCATTTT.

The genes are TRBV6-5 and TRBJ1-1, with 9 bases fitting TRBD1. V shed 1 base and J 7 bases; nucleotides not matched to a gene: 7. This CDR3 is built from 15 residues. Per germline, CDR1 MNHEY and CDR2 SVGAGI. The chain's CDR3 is CASSYWTGANNEAFF. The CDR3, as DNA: TGTGCCAGCAGTTACTGGACAGGGGCGAATAATGAAGCTTTCTTT.

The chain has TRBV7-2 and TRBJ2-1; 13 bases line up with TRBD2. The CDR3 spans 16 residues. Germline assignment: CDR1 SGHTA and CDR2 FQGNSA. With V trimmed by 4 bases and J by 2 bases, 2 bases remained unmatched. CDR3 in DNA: TGTGCCAGCAGCTCACTAGCGGGAGGGCCCTACAATGAGCAGTTCTTC. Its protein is CASSSLAGGPYNEQFF.

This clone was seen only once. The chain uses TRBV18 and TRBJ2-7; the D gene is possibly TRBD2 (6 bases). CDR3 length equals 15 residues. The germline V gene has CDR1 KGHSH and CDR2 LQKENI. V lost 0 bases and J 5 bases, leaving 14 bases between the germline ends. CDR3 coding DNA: TGTGCCAGCTCACCACCGAGACCCACGGGGGACGAGCAGTACTTC. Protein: CASSPPRPTGDEQYF.

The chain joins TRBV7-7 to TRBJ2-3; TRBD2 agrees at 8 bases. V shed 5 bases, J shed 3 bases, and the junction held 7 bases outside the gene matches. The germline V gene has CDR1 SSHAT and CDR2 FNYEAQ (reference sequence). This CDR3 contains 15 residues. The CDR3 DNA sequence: TGTGCCAGCAGCCCTTCGGGGGGGATAACAGATACGCAGTATTTT. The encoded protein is CASSPSGGITDTQYF.

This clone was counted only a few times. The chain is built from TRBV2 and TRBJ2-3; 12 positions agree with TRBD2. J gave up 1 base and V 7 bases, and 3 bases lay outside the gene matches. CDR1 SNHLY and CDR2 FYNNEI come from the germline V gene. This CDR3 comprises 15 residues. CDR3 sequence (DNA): TGTGCCAGCACAAGACTAGCGGGAGGCACAGATACGCAGTATTTT. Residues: CASTRLAGGTDTQYF.

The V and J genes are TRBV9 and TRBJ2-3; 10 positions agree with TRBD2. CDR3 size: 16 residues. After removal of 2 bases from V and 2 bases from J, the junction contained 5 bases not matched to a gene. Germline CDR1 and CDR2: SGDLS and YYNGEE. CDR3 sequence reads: CASSVERGGPTDTQYF. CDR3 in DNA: TGTGCCAGCAGCGTGGAGCGGGGGGGCCCCACAGATACGCAGTATTTT.

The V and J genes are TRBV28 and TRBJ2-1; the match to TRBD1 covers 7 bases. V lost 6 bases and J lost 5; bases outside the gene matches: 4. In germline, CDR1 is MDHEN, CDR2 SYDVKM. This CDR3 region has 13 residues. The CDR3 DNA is TGTGCCAGCAGGGGACAGATCAACAATGAGCAGTTCTTC. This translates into CASRGQINNEQFF.

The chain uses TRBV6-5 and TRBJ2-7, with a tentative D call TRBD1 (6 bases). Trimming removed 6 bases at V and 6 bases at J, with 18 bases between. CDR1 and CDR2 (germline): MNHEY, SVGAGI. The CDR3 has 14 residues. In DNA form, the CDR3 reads TGTGCCAGCAGGGGGGCCGGTCTGATCTCCGAGCAGTACTTC. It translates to CASRGAGLISEQYF.

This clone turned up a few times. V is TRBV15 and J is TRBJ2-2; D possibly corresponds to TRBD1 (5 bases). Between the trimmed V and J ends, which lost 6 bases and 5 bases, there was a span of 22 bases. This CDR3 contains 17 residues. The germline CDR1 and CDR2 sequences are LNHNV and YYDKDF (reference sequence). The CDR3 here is CATRNTKDKPRTGELFF. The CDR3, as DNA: TGTGCCACCAGGAACACGAAGGACAAGCCCCGGACCGGGGAGCTGTTTTTT.

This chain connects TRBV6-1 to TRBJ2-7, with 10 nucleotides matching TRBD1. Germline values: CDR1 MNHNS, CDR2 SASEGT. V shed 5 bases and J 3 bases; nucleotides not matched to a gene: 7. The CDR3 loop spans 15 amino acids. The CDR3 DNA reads TGTGCCAGCAGTAGTAGGGACAGGGGCTTCTACGAGCAGTACTTC. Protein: CASSSRDRGFYEQYF.

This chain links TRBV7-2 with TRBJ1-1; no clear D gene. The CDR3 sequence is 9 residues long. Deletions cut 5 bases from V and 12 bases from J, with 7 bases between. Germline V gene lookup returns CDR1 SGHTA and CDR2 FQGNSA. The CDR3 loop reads CASSRGSFF. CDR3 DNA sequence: TGTGCCAGCAGCCGGGGATCTTTCTTT.

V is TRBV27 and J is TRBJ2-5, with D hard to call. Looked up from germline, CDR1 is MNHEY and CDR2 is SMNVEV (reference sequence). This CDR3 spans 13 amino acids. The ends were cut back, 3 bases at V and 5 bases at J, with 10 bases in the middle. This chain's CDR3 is CASSLTVRETQYF. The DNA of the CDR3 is TGTGCCAGCAGTTTGACGGTCAGGGAGACCCAGTACTTC.

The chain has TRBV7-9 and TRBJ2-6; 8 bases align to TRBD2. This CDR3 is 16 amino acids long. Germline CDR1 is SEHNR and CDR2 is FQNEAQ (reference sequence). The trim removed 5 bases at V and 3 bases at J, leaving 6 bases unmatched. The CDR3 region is CASSPGTRSGANVLTF. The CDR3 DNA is TGTGCCAGCAGCCCTGGGACTAGGAGTGGGGCCAACGTCCTGACTTTC.

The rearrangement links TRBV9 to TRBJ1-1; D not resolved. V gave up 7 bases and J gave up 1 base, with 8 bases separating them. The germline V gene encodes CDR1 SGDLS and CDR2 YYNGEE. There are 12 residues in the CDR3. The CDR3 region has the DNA TGTGCCAGCGGTAGACAGAACACTGAAGCTTTCTTT. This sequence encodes CASGRQNTEAFF.

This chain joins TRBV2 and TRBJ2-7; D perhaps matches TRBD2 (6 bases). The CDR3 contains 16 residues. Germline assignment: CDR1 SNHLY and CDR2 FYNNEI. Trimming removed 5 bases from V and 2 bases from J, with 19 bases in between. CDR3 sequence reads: CASSSSPTSPPYEQYF. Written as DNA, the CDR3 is TGTGCCAGCAGTTCCAGCCCGACTAGTCCCCCCTACGAGCAGTACTTC. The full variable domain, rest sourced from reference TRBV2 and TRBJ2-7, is EPEVTQTPSHQVTQMGQEVILRCVPISNHLYFYWYRQILGQKVEFLVSFYNNEISEKSEIFDDQFSVERPDGSNFTLKIRSTKLEDSAMYFCASSSSPTSPPYEQYFGPGTRLTVT.

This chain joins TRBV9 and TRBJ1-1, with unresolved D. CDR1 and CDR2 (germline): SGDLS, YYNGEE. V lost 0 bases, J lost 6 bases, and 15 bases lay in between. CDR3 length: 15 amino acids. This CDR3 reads CASSVDTLDSPEAFF. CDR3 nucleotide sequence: TGTGCCAGCAGCGTAGATACCCTCGATAGCCCTGAAGCTTTCTTT. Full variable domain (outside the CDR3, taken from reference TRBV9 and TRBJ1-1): DSGVTQTPKHLITATGQRVTLRCSPRSGDLSVYWYQQSLDQGLQFLIQYYNGEERAKGNILERFSAQQFPDLHSELNLSSLELGDSALYFCASSVDTLDSPEAFFGQGTRLTVV.

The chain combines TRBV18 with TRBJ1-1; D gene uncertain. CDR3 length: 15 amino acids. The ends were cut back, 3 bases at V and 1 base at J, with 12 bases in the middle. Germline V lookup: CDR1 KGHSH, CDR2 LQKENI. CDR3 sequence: CASSPTRSGNTEAFF. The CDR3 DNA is TGTGCCAGCTCACCTACCAGGTCTGGGAACACTGAAGCTTTCTTT.

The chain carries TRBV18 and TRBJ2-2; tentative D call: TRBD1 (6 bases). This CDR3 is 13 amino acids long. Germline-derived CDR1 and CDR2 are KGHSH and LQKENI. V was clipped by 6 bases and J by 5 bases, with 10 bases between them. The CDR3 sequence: CASSAGVTGELFF. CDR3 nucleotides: TGTGCCAGCTCGGCAGGGGTGACCGGGGAGCTGTTTTTT.

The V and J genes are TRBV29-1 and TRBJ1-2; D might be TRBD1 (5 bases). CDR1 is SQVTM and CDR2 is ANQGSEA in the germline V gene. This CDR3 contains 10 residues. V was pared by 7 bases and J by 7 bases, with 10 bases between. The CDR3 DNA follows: TGCAGCGCCTCAGGGCCTGGCTACACCTTC. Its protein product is CSASGPGYTF.